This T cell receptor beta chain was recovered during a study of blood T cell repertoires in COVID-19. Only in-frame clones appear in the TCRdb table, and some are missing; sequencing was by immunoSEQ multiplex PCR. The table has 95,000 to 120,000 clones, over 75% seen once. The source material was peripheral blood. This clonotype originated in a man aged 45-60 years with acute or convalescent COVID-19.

CDR3 protein: CASRAGANNSPLHF. CDR3 nucleotides: TGTGCCAGCAGGGCAGGGGCTAACAATTCACCCCTCCACTTT. The gene calls are TRBV6-5 and TRBJ1-6; tentatively, D is TRBD1 (6 bases). Germline V CDR1 and CDR2: MNHEY, SVGAGI. The V and J ends lost 6 bases and 7 bases respectively, with 13 bases between them. CDR3 length: 14 amino acids.